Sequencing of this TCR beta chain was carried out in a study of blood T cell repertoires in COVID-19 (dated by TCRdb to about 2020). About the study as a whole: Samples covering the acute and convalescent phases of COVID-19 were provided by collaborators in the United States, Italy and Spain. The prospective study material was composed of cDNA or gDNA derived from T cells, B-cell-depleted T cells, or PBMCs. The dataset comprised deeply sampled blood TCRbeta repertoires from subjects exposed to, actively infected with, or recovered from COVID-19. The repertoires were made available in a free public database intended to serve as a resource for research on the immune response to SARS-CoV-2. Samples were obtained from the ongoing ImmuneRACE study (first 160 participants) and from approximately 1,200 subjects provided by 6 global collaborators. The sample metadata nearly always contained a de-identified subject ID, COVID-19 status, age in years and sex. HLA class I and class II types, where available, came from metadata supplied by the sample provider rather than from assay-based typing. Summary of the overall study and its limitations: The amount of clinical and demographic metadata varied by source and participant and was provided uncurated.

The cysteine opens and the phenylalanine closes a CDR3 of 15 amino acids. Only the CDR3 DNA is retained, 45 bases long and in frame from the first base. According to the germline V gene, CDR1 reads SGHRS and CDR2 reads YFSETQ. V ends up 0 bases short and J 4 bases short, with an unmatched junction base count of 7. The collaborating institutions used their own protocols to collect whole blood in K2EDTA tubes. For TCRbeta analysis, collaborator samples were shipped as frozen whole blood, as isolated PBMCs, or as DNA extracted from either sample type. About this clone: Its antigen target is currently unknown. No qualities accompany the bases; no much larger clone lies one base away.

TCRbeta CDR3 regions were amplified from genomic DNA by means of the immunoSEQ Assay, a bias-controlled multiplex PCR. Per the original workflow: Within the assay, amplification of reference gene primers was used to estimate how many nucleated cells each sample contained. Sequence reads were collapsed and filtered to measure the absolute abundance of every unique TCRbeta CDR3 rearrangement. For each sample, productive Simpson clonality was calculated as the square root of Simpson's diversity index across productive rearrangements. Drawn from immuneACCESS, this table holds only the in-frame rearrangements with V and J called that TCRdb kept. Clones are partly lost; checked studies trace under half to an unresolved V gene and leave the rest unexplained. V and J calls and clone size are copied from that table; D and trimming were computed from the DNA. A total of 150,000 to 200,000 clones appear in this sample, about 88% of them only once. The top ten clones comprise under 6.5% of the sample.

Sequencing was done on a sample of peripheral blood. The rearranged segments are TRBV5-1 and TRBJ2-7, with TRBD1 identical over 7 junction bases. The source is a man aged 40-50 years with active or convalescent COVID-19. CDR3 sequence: CASSLVGRGSYEQYF. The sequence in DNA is TGCGCCAGCAGCTTGGTGGGCAGGGGGTCGTACGAGCAGTACTTC.